This TCR beta chain was observed in a study of molecular identifiers for immune sequencing clone quantification. TCRdb itself ran the PCR reads through MiXCR, one entry per CDR3 protein. This sample has tens of thousands of distinct CDR3 sequences, with approximately 22% found just once. This clonotype appeared many times. Its antigen is unidentified. Study-wide findings and caveats: For effector cells, clones above 20 RNA copies held over 98% of molecules; for naive cells, under 1%. Barcode-sharing identical TCR molecules could underestimate highly expanded clone sizes.

Construction of naive CD8 libraries employed about 19,000 to 1,100,000 sorted cells together with 10%, 30% or 50% RNA. From germline, CDR1 is SEHNR and CDR2 FQNEAQ (reference sequence). The CDR3 is 14 amino acids. Trimming cost V 4 bases and J 13 bases; bases outside gene matches: 8. The material sequenced was naive CD8+ T cells from blood, with Jurkat cell RNA spiked in. Subset denoted: FACS-sorted CD8+CD4-CCR7+CD45RA+ naive T cells. V and J are TRBV7-9 and TRBJ2-4, with 12 positions matching TRBD1. This sequence originates from a human donor in good health. Some libraries in this study had Jurkat cell RNA spiked in. CDR3: CASSSSWDRGQQYF. The CDR3 DNA reads as TGTGCCAGCAGCTCGTCATGGGACAGGGGGCAACAGTACTTC.